Below, 19 T cell receptor beta chains from the same sample are listed, as sequenced in a study of blood T cells in healthy people across ages. Using a J-beta primer mix together with a sample-barcoded 5' primer, a second PCR was run for about 6 to 12 cycles. TCRdb re-derived calls from the 5' RACE reads in MiXCR, one entry per CDR3 protein. The sample consists of approximately 730,000 distinct CDR3 sequences, roughly 47% of them appearing once. Material for sequencing was blood. The source is an older woman in good health.

The gene calls are TRBV15 and TRBJ1-2, with D unresolved. The CDR3 spans 17 residues. Germline CDR1 is LNHNV and CDR2 is YYDKDF (reference sequence). V dropped 0 bases and J dropped 4 bases, with 18 bases sitting between them. CDR3 nucleotide sequence: TGTGCCACCAGCAGAGATCTTCCCCCGGCCCCCCTCTATGGCTACACCTTC. Residues: CATSRDLPPAPLYGYTF. The full variable domain, rest sourced from reference TRBV15 and TRBJ1-2, is DAMVIQNPRYQVTQFGKPVTLSCSQTLNHNVMYWYQQKSSQAPKLLFHYYDKDFNNEADTPDNFQSRRPNTSFCFLDIRSPGLGDTAMYLCATSRDLPPAPLYGYTFGSGTRLTVV.

This clonotype was seen only a few times. The chain carries TRBV12-3 or TRBV12-4 and TRBJ1-2, with unresolved D. This CDR3 comprises 15 residues. Trimming stripped 4 bases from V and 0 bases from J, with 12 bases between. Here the CDR3 DNA reads TGTGCCAGCAGTTATGCGGGTGAAACTAACTATGGCTACACCTTC. It is translated as CASSYAGETNYGYTF.

The chain has TRBV20-1 and TRBJ2-4; D may be TRBD2 (6 bases). The last part of the DNA fits TRBJ2-7 better; the J call may be wrong. Germline-derived CDR1 and CDR2 are DFQATT and SNEGSKA (reference sequence). This CDR3 has 15 residues. CDR3 coding DNA: TGCAGTGCTAGGGATCGGAGGGGTATTGTGAACGAGCAGTACTTC. Amino acid sequence: CSARDRRGIVNEQYF.

In this sample, this clonotype turned up once. The chain is built from TRBV20-1 and TRBJ1-2, with a weak D call TRBD1 (5 bases). Looked up from germline, CDR1 is DFQATT and CDR2 is SNEGSKA (reference sequence). Trimming shortened V by 6 bases and J by 7 bases, and 18 bases separated the two germline ends. This CDR3 region has 13 residues. CDR3 protein: CSASFGGNRGYTF. CDR3 sequence (DNA): TGCAGTGCCTCATTCGGGGGAAACCGTGGCTACACCTTC.

The chain links TRBV20-1 to TRBJ2-7, with 15 bases that match TRBD2. This CDR3 spans 17 amino acids. The germline gives CDR1 DFQATT, CDR2 SNEGSKA (reference sequence). V lost 0 bases, J lost 4 bases, and 7 bases stayed unmatched. The CDR3 sequence: CSARDEGLAGGRYEQYF. The CDR3 nucleotides are TGCAGTGCTAGAGATGAGGGACTAGCGGGAGGACGGTACGAGCAGTACTTC.

The rearrangement uses TRBV19 and TRBJ1-1; D gene unclear. V was cut by 8 bases and J by 7 bases, with 11 bases left in between. The germline CDR1 and CDR2 sequences are LNHDA and SQIVND (reference sequence). This CDR3 spans 11 amino acids. This CDR3 reads CASSKESEAFF. For the CDR3, the DNA is TGTGCCAGTTCGAAGGAGAGTGAAGCTTTCTTT.

The rearrangement uses TRBV11-2 and TRBJ1-2, with TRBD1 matching 8 bases. Trimming cost V 10 bases and J 0 bases; bases outside gene matches: 7. The length of the CDR3 is 14 residues. Germline CDR1 and CDR2: SGHAT and FQNNGV. CDR3 sequence reads: CATATGAANYGYTF. The DNA for the CDR3 is TGTGCCACTGCGACAGGGGCCGCTAACTATGGCTACACCTTC.

This clonotype was picked up a small number of times. This chain uses TRBV20-1 with TRBJ1-2; possibly TRBD1 for D (6 bases). CDR3 size: 12 residues. Germline values: CDR1 DFQATT, CDR2 SNEGSKA (reference sequence). Trimming cost V 3 bases and J 8 bases, with 13 bases left between them. CDR3 loop: CSARRQAGGYTF. Written as DNA, the CDR3 is TGCAGTGCTAGGAGACAGGCGGGGGGCTACACCTTC.

The chain joins TRBV7-6 to TRBJ2-7; D gene unclear. Trimming removed 5 bases from V and 2 bases from J, with 13 bases in between. Germline V gene sequence: CDR1 SGHVS, CDR2 FNYEAQ. This CDR3 contains 14 residues. For the CDR3, the DNA is TGTGCCAGCAGCGCCGACGGAATCACCTACGAGCAGTACTTC. Translation gives CASSADGITYEQYF.

This clonotype was seen once. Written as DNA, the CDR3 is TGTGCCAGCAGTTACTACAGGAGCACAGATACGCAGTATTTT. Protein: CASSYYRSTDTQYF. This rearrangement joins TRBV6-5 to TRBJ2-3; maybe TRBD1 (5 bases). Trimming removed 1 base at V and 0 bases at J, with 5 bases between. The CDR3 is made up of 14 amino acids. The germline V gene encodes CDR1 MNHEY and CDR2 SVGAGI.

The chain uses TRBV7-3 and TRBJ1-6, with D possibly being TRBD1 (5 bases). CDR3 length equals 14 residues. Per the germline V gene, CDR1 is SGHTA and CDR2 is FQGTGA. Between the trimmed V and J ends, which lost 5 bases and 10 bases, there was a span of 15 bases. The CDR3 loop is CASSPGGLASPLHF. The DNA of the CDR3 is TGTGCCAGCAGCCCTGGGGGGTTGGCATCACCCCTCCACTTT.

V and J are TRBV20-1 and TRBJ2-3, with unresolved D. The CDR3 totals 14 residues. Germline loops: CDR1 DFQATT, CDR2 SNEGSKA (reference sequence). Trimming stripped 6 bases from V and 4 bases from J, with 17 bases between. CDR3: CSAAVAISPDTQYF. The CDR3 nucleotides read TGCAGTGCAGCAGTGGCCATATCACCAGATACGCAGTATTTT.

The chain uses TRBV5-1 and TRBJ2-7, with 10 nucleotides matching TRBD1. V trimming: 0 bases; J trimming: 7 bases; junction bases outside the gene matches: 10. The CDR3 loop spans 16 amino acids. In germline, CDR1 is SGHRS, CDR2 YFSETQ. CDR3 DNA: TGCGCCAGCAGCTTGGGCCGCCGACAGGGGGCAAGGGAGCAGTACTTC. Translating gives CASSLGRRQGAREQYF.

The chain links TRBV29-1 to TRBJ2-2, with D unclear. Germline V gives CDR1 SQVTM, CDR2 ANQGSEA. The CDR3 is 13 amino acids. V was shortened by 4 bases and J by 5 bases, with 11 bases between the two germline ends. CDR3 sequence reads: CSVGRLLTGELFF. CDR3 nucleotide sequence: TGCAGCGTTGGAAGGCTACTAACCGGGGAGCTGTTTTTT.

The rearrangement links TRBV14 to TRBJ1-2, with 7 bases aligning to TRBD1. From germline, CDR1 is SGHDN and CDR2 FVKESK. This CDR3 is built from 15 residues. J gave up 7 bases and V 1 base, and 9 bases lay outside the gene matches. CDR3 protein: CASSQGSGTAVGYTF. The CDR3 nucleotides are TGTGCCAGCAGCCAAGGCTCCGGGACAGCGGTTGGCTACACCTTC.

This clonotype turned up a few times. The chain recombines TRBV3-1 with TRBJ2-5, with a weak D call TRBD2 (5 bases). Germline assignment: CDR1 LGHDT and CDR2 YNNKEL (reference sequence). V was pared by 2 bases and J by 11 bases, with 12 bases between. The CDR3 runs to 12 residues. CDR3 protein: CASSQTLAEQYF. In DNA form, the CDR3 reads TGTGCCAGCAGCCAAACCCTAGCTGAGCAGTACTTC.

This clonotype was observed a handful of times. The chain links TRBV20-1 to TRBJ2-1, with D possibly matching TRBD1 (6 bases). Germline V gives CDR1 DFQATT, CDR2 SNEGSKA (reference sequence). This CDR3 is 15 amino acids long. V lost 5 bases and J 2 bases, leaving 16 bases between the germline ends. The CDR3 DNA is TGCAGTGCTTCACTGGGGCAGGGGCCCTACAATGAGCAGTTCTTC. It yields the protein CSASLGQGPYNEQFF.

This rearrangement joins TRBV11-2 to TRBJ1-4; D gene ambiguous. Trimming pared 0 bases from V and 0 bases from J, leaving 8 bases between. The V gene's germline CDR1 is SGHAT and CDR2 FQNNGV. The CDR3 extends over 16 amino acids. The CDR3 DNA is TGTGCCAGCAGCTTAGATATGGCTGCAACTAATGAAAAACTGTTTTTT. It is translated as CASSLDMAATNEKLFF. The variable domain in full, with the rest retrieved from reference TRBV11-2 and TRBJ1-4, is EAGVAQSPRYKIIEKRQSVAFWCNPISGHATLYWYQQILGQGPKLLIQFQNNGVVDDSQLPKDRFSAERLKGVDSTLKIQPAKLEDSAVYLCASSLDMAATNEKLFFGSGTQLSVL.

In its sample, this clonotype was seen a few times. A much larger clonotype is one base distant, so this may be a read error. The V and J genes are TRBV5-1 and TRBJ2-7, with TRBD1 identical over 7 bases. CDR3 size: 17 residues. V shed 4 bases and J 0 bases; nucleotides not matched to a gene: 13. Germline CDR1 and CDR2: SGHRS and YFSETQ. The CDR3 nucleotides are TGCGCCAGCAGCGCCGGGACAGTGGGCCCCACCTCCTACGAGCAGTACTTC. It codes for CASSAGTVGPTSYEQYF.